This T cell receptor (beta chain) was sequenced during a study of beta chain features in type 1 diabetes. Expressed TCRB transcripts were sequenced because the isolated RNA had all been reverse transcribed beforehand. Assay used: immunoSEQ multiplex PCR; TCRdb lists only in-frame clones, some missing. This table holds under 800,000 clones, 15% found once. V gave up 10 bases and J gave up 0 bases; unmatched junction bases: 9. The CDR3 loop spans 15 amino acids. Germline lookup yields CDR1 ENHRY and CDR2 SYGVKD. The rearrangement joins TRBV10-3 to TRBJ2-3, with 8 bases lining up with TRBD2. The sequenced sample was naive CD4+ T cells from blood. This TCR was sampled from a young man in good health. The CDR3 coding sequence is TGTGCCAGCAGCCTAGCGGGCCCGAGCACAGATACGCAGTATTTT. Protein product: CASSLAGPSTDTQYF.